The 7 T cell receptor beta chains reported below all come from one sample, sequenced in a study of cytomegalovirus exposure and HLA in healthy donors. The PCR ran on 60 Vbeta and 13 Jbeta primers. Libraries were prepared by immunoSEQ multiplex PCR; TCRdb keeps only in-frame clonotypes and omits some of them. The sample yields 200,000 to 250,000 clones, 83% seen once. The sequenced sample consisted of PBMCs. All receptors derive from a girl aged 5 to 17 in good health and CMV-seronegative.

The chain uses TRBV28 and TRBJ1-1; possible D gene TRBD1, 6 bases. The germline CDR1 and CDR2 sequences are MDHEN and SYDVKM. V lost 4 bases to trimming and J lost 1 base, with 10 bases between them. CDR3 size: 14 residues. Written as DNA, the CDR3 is TGTGCCAGCAGTTCCGGACAGCCGAACACTGAAGCTTTCTTT. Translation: CASSSGQPNTEAFF.

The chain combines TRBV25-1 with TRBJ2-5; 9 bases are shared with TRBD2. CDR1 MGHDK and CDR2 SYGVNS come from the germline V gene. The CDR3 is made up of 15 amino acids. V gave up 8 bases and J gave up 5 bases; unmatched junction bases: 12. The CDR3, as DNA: TGTGCCAGCGGAAGAGCGGGAGGCTTGGGGGAGACCCAGTACTTC. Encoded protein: CASGRAGGLGETQYF.

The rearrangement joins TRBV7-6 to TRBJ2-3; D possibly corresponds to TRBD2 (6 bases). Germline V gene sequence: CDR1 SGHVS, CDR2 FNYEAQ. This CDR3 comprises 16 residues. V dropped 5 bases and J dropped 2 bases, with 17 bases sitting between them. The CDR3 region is CASSRTGTLFTDTQYF. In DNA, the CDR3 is TGTGCCAGCAGCCGAACCGGGACTCTTTTCACAGATACGCAGTATTTT.

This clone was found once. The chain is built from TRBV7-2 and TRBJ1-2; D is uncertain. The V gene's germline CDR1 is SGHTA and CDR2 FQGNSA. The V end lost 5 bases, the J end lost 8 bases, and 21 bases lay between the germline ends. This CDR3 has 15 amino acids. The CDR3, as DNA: TGTGCCAGCAGCGTACAACAGATCCCGGGCGGGGGCTACACCTTC. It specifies CASSVQQIPGGGYTF.

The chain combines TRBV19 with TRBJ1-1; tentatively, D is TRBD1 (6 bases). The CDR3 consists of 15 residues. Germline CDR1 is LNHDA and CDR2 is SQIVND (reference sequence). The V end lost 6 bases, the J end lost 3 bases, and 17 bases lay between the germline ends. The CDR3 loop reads CASSAVGGADTEAFF. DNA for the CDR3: TGTGCCAGTAGCGCAGTTGGGGGGGCGGACACTGAAGCTTTCTTT.

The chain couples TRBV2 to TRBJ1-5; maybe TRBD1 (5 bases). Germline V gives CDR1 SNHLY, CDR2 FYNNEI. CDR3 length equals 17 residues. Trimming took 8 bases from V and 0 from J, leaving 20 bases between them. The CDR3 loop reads CASGEGAGILSNQPQHF. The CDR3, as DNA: TGTGCCAGCGGAGAAGGGGCCGGCATTCTTAGCAATCAGCCCCAGCATTTT.

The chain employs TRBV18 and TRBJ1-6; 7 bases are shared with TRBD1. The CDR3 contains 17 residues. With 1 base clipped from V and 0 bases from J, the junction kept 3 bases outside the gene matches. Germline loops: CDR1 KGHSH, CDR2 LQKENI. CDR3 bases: TGTGCCAGCTCACCACGGCAGGGGGGCTCCTATAATTCACCCCTCCACTTT. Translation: CASSPRQGGSYNSPLHF.